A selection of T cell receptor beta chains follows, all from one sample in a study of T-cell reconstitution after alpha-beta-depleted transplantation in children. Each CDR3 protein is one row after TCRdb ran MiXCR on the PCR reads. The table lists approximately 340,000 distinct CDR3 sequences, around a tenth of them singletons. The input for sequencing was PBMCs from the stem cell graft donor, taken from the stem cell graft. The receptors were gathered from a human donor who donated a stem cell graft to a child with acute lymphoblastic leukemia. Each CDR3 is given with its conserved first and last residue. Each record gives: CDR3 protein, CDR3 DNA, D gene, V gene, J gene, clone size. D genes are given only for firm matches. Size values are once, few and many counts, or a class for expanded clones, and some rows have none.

cdr3_aa: CSAPPGASLRSEQFF
cdr3_nt: TGCAGCGCGCCTCCCGGGGCTAGCCTTAGGAGTGAGCAGTTCTTC
d_call: -
v_call: TRBV20-1
j_call: TRBJ2-1
clone_size: few

cdr3_aa: CATSLATVRRSNQPQHF
cdr3_nt: TGTGCCACCAGCCTCGCGACCGTCCGACGGAGCAATCAGCCCCAGCATTTT
d_call: -
v_call: TRBV15
j_call: TRBJ1-5
clone_size: few

cdr3_aa: CATGTSSTDTQYF
cdr3_nt: TGTGCCACGGGGACATCCAGCACAGATACGCAGTATTTT
d_call: -
v_call: TRBV27
j_call: TRBJ2-3
clone_size: many

cdr3_aa: CSAAPGPDTQYF
cdr3_nt: TGCAGTGCTGCCCCGGGGCCAGATACGCAGTATTTT
d_call: -
v_call: TRBV20-1
j_call: TRBJ2-3
clone_size: -

cdr3_aa: CASSYKTNTEAFF
cdr3_nt: TGTGCCAGCAGCTACAAGACGAACACTGAAGCTTTCTTT
d_call: -
v_call: TRBV7-2
j_call: TRBJ1-1
clone_size: -

cdr3_aa: CASSAISSYNEQFF
cdr3_nt: TGTGCCAGCAGCGCCATATCTTCCTACAATGAGCAGTTCTTC
d_call: -
v_call: TRBV14
j_call: TRBJ2-1
clone_size: -

cdr3_aa: CASSFDGSSEQFF
cdr3_nt: TGTGCCAGCAGCTTCGACGGGAGTTCTGAGCAGTTCTTC
d_call: -
v_call: TRBV7-9
j_call: TRBJ2-1
clone_size: -

cdr3_aa: CASSLGVGSLQYF
cdr3_nt: TGTGCCAGCAGCTTAGGTGTGGGGTCCCTCCAGTACTTC
d_call: -
v_call: TRBV7-8
j_call: TRBJ2-7
clone_size: -

cdr3_aa: CASRDLTGIETQYF
cdr3_nt: TGTGCCAGCAGGGACCTTACAGGGATAGAGACCCAGTACTTC
d_call: -
v_call: TRBV7-9
j_call: TRBJ2-5
clone_size: few

cdr3_aa: CSAGTWSSYEQYF
cdr3_nt: TGCAGTGCAGGGACCTGGAGCTCCTACGAGCAGTACTTC
d_call: -
v_call: TRBV20-1
j_call: TRBJ2-7
clone_size: -

cdr3_aa: CASGPAGSVYGYTF
cdr3_nt: TGTGCCAGCGGTCCTGCCGGCTCTGTCTATGGCTACACCTTC
d_call: -
v_call: TRBV12-3/TRBV12-4
j_call: TRBJ1-2
clone_size: -

cdr3_aa: CSAQQGAYEQYF
cdr3_nt: TGCAGTGCTCAACAGGGGGCCTACGAGCAGTACTTC
d_call: TRBD1
v_call: TRBV20-1
j_call: TRBJ2-7
clone_size: many

cdr3_aa: CASSLAFWTRGGSLVQFF
cdr3_nt: TGTGCCAGCAGCTTAGCTTTCTGGACTAGGGGTGGGAGTCTAGTACAGTTCTTC
d_call: TRBD2
v_call: TRBV7-2
j_call: TRBJ2-1
clone_size: few

cdr3_aa: CASSGSPKPNSPLHF
cdr3_nt: TGTGCCAGCAGCGGATCCCCAAAGCCCAATTCACCCCTCCACTTT
d_call: -
v_call: TRBV9
j_call: TRBJ1-6
clone_size: -

cdr3_aa: CASSQEGVNQPQHF
cdr3_nt: TGTGCCAGCAGCCAGGAGGGGGTAAATCAGCCCCAGCATTTT
d_call: -
v_call: TRBV7-9
j_call: TRBJ1-5
clone_size: few

cdr3_aa: CASSLELGTDEQYF
cdr3_nt: TGTGCCAGCAGCTTAGAGTTGGGGACGGACGAGCAGTACTTC
d_call: -
v_call: TRBV7-2
j_call: TRBJ2-7
clone_size: many

cdr3_aa: CASSLVGTRRTNFYEQYF
cdr3_nt: TGCGCCAGCAGCTTGGTGGGGACTAGAAGAACTAATTTCTACGAGCAGTACTTC
d_call: TRBD2
v_call: TRBV5-1
j_call: TRBJ2-7
clone_size: -

cdr3_aa: CSARVASGGSYNEQFF
cdr3_nt: TGCAGTGCTAGAGTGGCTAGCGGTGGCTCCTACAATGAGCAGTTCTTC
d_call: TRBD2
v_call: TRBV20-1
j_call: TRBJ2-1
clone_size: few

cdr3_aa: CASRQTGYSYEQYF
cdr3_nt: TGTGCCAGCAGACAAACAGGGTACTCCTACGAGCAGTACTTC
d_call: -
v_call: TRBV6-1
j_call: TRBJ2-7
clone_size: -

cdr3_aa: CSVEALLAGYGTDTQYF
cdr3_nt: TGCAGCGTTGAAGCTCTCCTAGCGGGATATGGCACAGATACGCAGTATTTT
d_call: TRBD2
v_call: TRBV29-1
j_call: TRBJ2-3
clone_size: few

cdr3_aa: CSARFWDPPETQYF
cdr3_nt: TGCAGTGCTAGGTTCTGGGATCCCCCGGAGACCCAGTACTTC
d_call: -
v_call: TRBV20-1
j_call: TRBJ2-5
clone_size: few

cdr3_aa: CASSQDLGSDTEAFF
cdr3_nt: TGTGCCAGCAGCCAAGATCTGGGGTCCGACACTGAAGCTTTCTTT
d_call: -
v_call: TRBV4-2
j_call: TRBJ1-1
clone_size: -

cdr3_aa: CSVEFQGSYNEQFF
cdr3_nt: TGCAGCGTTGAATTTCAGGGCTCCTACAATGAGCAGTTCTTC
d_call: -
v_call: TRBV29-1
j_call: TRBJ2-1
clone_size: many

cdr3_aa: CASSSDLGLGNEQFF
cdr3_nt: TGTGCCAGCAGCTCCGACCTGGGCCTAGGCAATGAGCAGTTCTTC
d_call: -
v_call: TRBV5-4
j_call: TRBJ2-1
clone_size: -

cdr3_aa: CSARVQGDEQFF
cdr3_nt: TGCAGTGCTAGAGTGCAGGGGGATGAGCAGTTCTTC
d_call: TRBD1
v_call: TRBV20-1
j_call: TRBJ2-1
clone_size: few

cdr3_aa: CASSSEGGSNQPQHF
cdr3_nt: TGTGCCAGCAGTTCCGAGGGTGGGAGCAATCAGCCCCAGCATTTT
d_call: -
v_call: TRBV12-3/TRBV12-4
j_call: TRBJ1-5
clone_size: -

cdr3_aa: CASSQDAGGSTDTQYF
cdr3_nt: TGCGCCAGCAGCCAAGATGCGGGGGGCTCCACAGATACGCAGTATTTT
d_call: TRBD2
v_call: TRBV4-3
j_call: TRBJ2-3
clone_size: many

cdr3_aa: CASRKGQGAGANVLTF
cdr3_nt: TGTGCCAGCAGGAAAGGACAGGGGGCTGGGGCCAACGTCCTGACTTTC
d_call: TRBD1
v_call: TRBV12-3/TRBV12-4
j_call: TRBJ2-6
clone_size: few

cdr3_aa: CASSLSPVGGVGDTQYF
cdr3_nt: TGTGCCAGCAGCCTTAGCCCAGTAGGGGGAGTGGGAGATACGCAGTATTTT
d_call: -
v_call: TRBV7-2
j_call: TRBJ2-3
clone_size: many

cdr3_aa: CASSLWASGTEGDEQYF
cdr3_nt: TGCGCCAGCAGCTTGTGGGCGTCCGGGACAGAGGGCGACGAGCAGTACTTC
d_call: TRBD1
v_call: TRBV5-1
j_call: TRBJ2-7
clone_size: few

cdr3_aa: CASSPRGAGGGDEQFF
cdr3_nt: TGTGCCAGCAGCCCCCGAGGCGCGGGAGGGGGTGATGAGCAGTTCTTC
d_call: TRBD2
v_call: TRBV3-1
j_call: TRBJ2-1
clone_size: many

cdr3_aa: CASSIGLAGFGETQYF
cdr3_nt: TGCGCCAGCAGCATCGGACTAGCGGGATTTGGGGAGACCCAGTACTTC
d_call: TRBD2
v_call: TRBV5-1
j_call: TRBJ2-5
clone_size: -

cdr3_aa: CATSAGLQNSPLHF
cdr3_nt: TGTGCCACCTCGGCGGGGTTGCAAAATTCACCCCTCCACTTT
d_call: -
v_call: TRBV7-9
j_call: TRBJ1-6
clone_size: many

cdr3_aa: CSSWYNEQFF
cdr3_nt: TGCAGCTCTTGGTACAATGAGCAGTTCTTC
d_call: -
v_call: TRBV29-1
j_call: TRBJ2-1
clone_size: -

cdr3_aa: CSAWERAGNYEQYF
cdr3_nt: TGCAGTGCCTGGGAGAGGGCAGGAAACTACGAGCAGTACTTC
d_call: -
v_call: TRBV20-1
j_call: TRBJ2-7
clone_size: few

cdr3_aa: CASSPQGNEQYF
cdr3_nt: TGTGCCAGCTCACCACAAGGAAACGAGCAGTACTTC
d_call: -
v_call: TRBV18
j_call: TRBJ2-7
clone_size: -

cdr3_aa: CATSAHGGETQYF
cdr3_nt: TGTGCCACCAGCGCCCATGGGGGAGAGACCCAGTACTTC
d_call: -
v_call: TRBV15
j_call: TRBJ2-5
clone_size: -

cdr3_aa: CASSFGTKNQPQHF
cdr3_nt: TGTGCCAGCAGCTTCGGGACAAAGAATCAGCCCCAGCATTTT
d_call: -
v_call: TRBV5-6
j_call: TRBJ1-5
clone_size: few

cdr3_aa: CASSFGTDTGELFF
cdr3_nt: TGTGCCAGCAGTTTTGGTACGGACACCGGGGAGCTGTTTTTT
d_call: -
v_call: TRBV12-3/TRBV12-4
j_call: TRBJ2-2
clone_size: -

cdr3_aa: CASSLAQLLGLAARDYEQYF
cdr3_nt: TGTGCCAGCAGTTTAGCGCAACTTTTGGGACTAGCGGCAAGGGACTACGAGCAGTACTTC
d_call: TRBD2
v_call: TRBV12-3/TRBV12-4
j_call: TRBJ2-7
clone_size: few

cdr3_aa: CASSWTGTGAQETQYF
cdr3_nt: TGTGCCAGCAGTTGGACCGGGACAGGGGCCCAAGAGACCCAGTACTTC
d_call: TRBD1
v_call: TRBV12-3/TRBV12-4
j_call: TRBJ2-5
clone_size: few

cdr3_aa: CASSLVAGGSQETQYF
cdr3_nt: TGTGCCAGCAGTTTGGTAGCGGGAGGGAGCCAAGAGACCCAGTACTTC
d_call: TRBD2
v_call: TRBV12-3/TRBV12-4
j_call: TRBJ2-5
clone_size: few

cdr3_aa: CASSYRRGTDTQYF
cdr3_nt: TGCGCCAGCAGCTACCGGAGGGGCACAGATACGCAGTATTTT
d_call: -
v_call: TRBV5-1
j_call: TRBJ2-3
clone_size: -

cdr3_aa: CASSPGSRGAFF
cdr3_nt: TGTGCCAGCAGTCCAGGGAGTAGGGGAGCTTTCTTT
d_call: -
v_call: TRBV2
j_call: TRBJ1-1
clone_size: many

cdr3_aa: CASSRLTGTGGQETQYF
cdr3_nt: TGCGCCAGCAGCCGACTAACCGGGACAGGGGGCCAAGAGACCCAGTACTTC
d_call: TRBD1
v_call: TRBV5-1
j_call: TRBJ2-5
clone_size: -

cdr3_aa: CASNPREGGFQYF
cdr3_nt: TGTGCCAGCAATCCCAGGGAGGGGGGGTTCCAGTACTTC
d_call: -
v_call: TRBV6-6
j_call: TRBJ2-5
clone_size: -

cdr3_aa: CASERESYEQYF
cdr3_nt: TGTGCCAGTGAGCGTGAGTCCTACGAGCAGTACTTC
d_call: -
v_call: TRBV7-9
j_call: TRBJ2-7
clone_size: -

cdr3_aa: CASTLEEVVTTPYEQYF
cdr3_nt: TGTGCCAGCACCCTCGAGGAGGTAGTGACCACCCCCTACGAGCAGTACTTC
d_call: -
v_call: TRBV2
j_call: TRBJ2-7
clone_size: few

cdr3_aa: CASRLTTPLQPQHF
cdr3_nt: TGTGCCAGCAGGCTCACAACTCCTCTTCAGCCCCAGCATTTT
d_call: -
v_call: TRBV6-1
j_call: TRBJ1-5
clone_size: few

cdr3_aa: CASSLLTGPSGEAFF
cdr3_nt: TGCGCCAGCAGCTTGTTAACAGGACCCTCAGGTGAAGCTTTCTTT
d_call: -
v_call: TRBV5-1
j_call: TRBJ1-1
clone_size: few